Listed here is a single T cell receptor (beta chain). Its antigen target is currently unknown. Base qualities are missing; no much larger clone stands one base away. V lost 4 bases and J lost 9 bases; the stretch between them is 18 bases long. Including the terminal cysteine and phenylalanine, the CDR3 comprises 14 residues. The DNA shown is the 42-base CDR3, in frame from base 1. CDR1 and CDR2 are drawn from the germline V gene: MGHDK, SYGVNS. The data belong to a study of Ad26.COV2.S vaccination and SARS-CoV-2 variants (dated by TCRdb to the early 2020s). Notes on the research overall: Donors in the vaccine arm were drawn from COV1001, a phase I-IIa trial of Ad26.COV2.S in healthy adults that was multicentre, randomized, double-blind and placebo-controlled. Dosing of Ad26.COV2.S was intramuscular, at either 5x10^10 or 1x10^11 viral particles, delivered as one shot or as two shots spaced 56 days apart. The specificity and breadth of SARS-CoV-2-reactive T cell receptors after Ad26.COV2.S vaccination were assessed by TCRbeta repertoire sequencing. The TCR-sequenced set comprised approximately 32 samples: approximately 19 Ad26.COV2.S vaccine recipients, 5 placebo recipients and 8 SARS-CoV-2 convalescent individuals. Trial participants were randomized into five groups of five: low-dose or high-dose Ad26.COV2.S given once or twice, or placebo on both occasions. Investigators did not know the trial group allocation while performing experiments and assessing outcomes. Paper-wide results and their limitations: Non-spike TCR breadth was comparable between vaccine and placebo recipients, consistent with the vaccine containing only spike. After vaccination, substantial breadth of spike-specific CD8+ and CD4+ T cell responses was reported. The study was not powered to compare responses between vaccine doses or regimens. Spike-specific TCR breadth was higher in Ad26.COV2.S recipients than in placebo recipients (P = 0.0014). The authors noted that the TCR breadth and depth analyses may have underestimated total T cell responses.

In the paper's terms, the treatment or condition label means: some 20 received Ad26.COV2.S at low or high dose, single or two shots; roughly five received placebo; per-sample allocation not given. Repertoires of vaccine and placebo recipients were sequenced from samples collected on day 63 after the first injection. Between 29 July and 7 August 2020, Cohort 1b enrolled some 25 adults aged 18-55 years at one site in Boston, USA. Ad26.COV2.S was a replication-incompetent adenovirus type 26 vector expressing a prefusion-stabilized SARS-CoV-2 spike protein from the original Wuhan strain. TCRbeta CDR3 regions were sequenced with the immunoSEQ Assay. After extraction, genomic DNA underwent amplification by bias-controlled multiplex PCR, followed by high-throughput sequencing. Regarding the original processing steps: To quantify the absolute abundance of each unique TCRbeta CDR3 region, sequences were collapsed and filtered. Usable DNA was measured by amplifying reference genes present in all nucleated cells, and TCRbeta template counts were normalized to that usable DNA to estimate T cell fraction. Repertoire TCRs were annotated as SARS-CoV-2-specific when V gene, CDR3 amino acid sequence and J gene were exactly matched to a known reactive TCR set. The reference SARS-CoV-2 TCR set came from MIRA and was filtered for enrichment in COVID-19-positive ImmuneCODE repertoires, removing public or cross-reactive TCRs. Using the MIRA antigens, annotated TCRs were further analysed by specific ORF or by position within an ORF. Depth was the summed frequency of annotated unique rearrangements, while breadth was defined as annotated unique rearrangements over total unique productive rearrangements. Two-sided Wilcoxon rank-sum tests were applied when comparing TCR breadth between groups. TCRdb took over this immuneACCESS table, retaining in-frame rearrangements with V and J assigned. Such tables are incomplete; in checked studies, under half of the missing clones stem from an unresolved V gene, and the remainder is unexplained. That table is the source of V, J and clone size, and D and trimming were worked out from the DNA. This sample gives around 420,000 clones in total; 85% to 90% of them show up just once. Less than 4.5% of the sample is held by the ten biggest clonotypes.

The sequence derives from a person aged 18-60 years who received the Ad26.COV2.S COVID-19 vaccine or a placebo. The sample was peripheral blood, taken in a trial of Ad26.COV2.S vaccine versus placebo. Here the chain combines TRBV25-1 and TRBJ1-2; matching of 5 bases hints at TRBD1 as the D gene. The CDR3 region: CASSAVGGSGSYTF. The DNA reads as follows: TGTGCCAGCAGTGCGGTCGGGGGGAGTGGTAGCTACACCTTC.